This T cell receptor beta chain was retrieved from a study of cytomegalovirus exposure and HLA in healthy donors. Whole-study findings and limits: Researchers had no immune exposure information except CMV serostatus available. Some V segments (TRBV6-2 and TRBV6-3 among them) were excluded as indistinguishable. The authors listed around 150 TCR beta chains as cytomegalovirus-associated.

Turning to this clone: Its target is not known.

A multiplex PCR was run with 60 Vbeta primers and 13 Jbeta primers. Repertoires were generated with immunoSEQ multiplex PCR, while TCRdb's copy carries only in-frame clones and drops some. The sample lists roughly 130,000 clones; more than 55% were seen once. Looked up from germline, CDR1 is SGHRS and CDR2 is YFSETQ. The junction had 8 bases not matched to a gene; V was cut back by 5 bases and J by 1 base. The CDR3 has 15 residues. The sample comprised PBMCs. The sequence was obtained from an older woman in good health and CMV-seronegative. The rearrangement joins TRBV5-1 to TRBJ2-7, with TRBD2 matching over 8 bases. As DNA, the CDR3 is TGCGCCAGCAGTACCGGGGGGGCGGTGTCCTACGAGCAGTACTTC. Encoded protein: CASSTGGAVSYEQYF.